Listed below are T cell receptor beta chains from one sample, sequenced in a study of cytomegalovirus exposure and HLA in healthy donors. Repertoires were generated with immunoSEQ multiplex PCR, while TCRdb's copy carries only in-frame clones and drops some. The data show around 54,000 clones, approximately 89% seen once. The sample was PBMCs. Receptors were obtained from a woman aged 18-30 years in good health and CMV-seropositive. Both conserved end residues are part of each CDR3. D genes are given only for firm matches. Rows give clone size only sometimes, using once, few, many, or a class for an expanded clone.

D	size	V	J	CDR3	DNA
TRBD2	-	TRBV5-6	TRBJ2-2	CASSPLTRTSGVDTGELFF	TGTGCCAGCAGCCCACTGACTCGGACTAGCGGGGTTGACACCGGGGAGCTGTTTTTT
TRBD1	-	TRBV18	TRBJ2-7	CASSNRDRVNEQYF	TGTGCCAGCTCAAACCGGGACAGGGTGAACGAGCAGTACTTC
TRBD1	-	TRBV27	TRBJ2-7	CASSLGTGQSAQYF	TGTGCCAGCAGTTTGGGGACAGGGCAGTCGGCGCAGTACTTC
-	-	TRBV19	TRBJ1-2	CASSPPPKGGGHAYGYTF	TGTGCCAGTAGTCCTCCTCCAAAAGGGGGGGGGCACGCCTATGGCTACACCTTC
-	-	TRBV28	TRBJ1-6	CASSPIEHNSPLHF	TGTGCCAGCAGTCCCATAGAGCATAATTCACCCCTCCACTTT
-	-	TRBV15	TRBJ2-5	CATSLLETQYF	TGTGCCACCAGCCTATTGGAGACCCAGTACTTC
TRBD2	once	TRBV28	TRBJ2-2	CASSFSGGNTGELFF	TGTGCCAGCAGTTTTAGCGGGGGGAACACCGGGGAGCTGTTTTTT
-	-	TRBV7-2	TRBJ2-7	CASSQQGVSYEQYF	TGTGCCAGCAGCCAGCAGGGTGTCTCCTACGAGCAGTACTTC
-	-	TRBV7-3	TRBJ2-7	CASSLNARGGDEQYF	TGTGCCAGCAGCTTAAACGCGAGGGGCGGGGACGAGCAGTACTTC
TRBD1	-	TRBV5-6	TRBJ1-2	CASSPLGTGVLANYGYTF	TGTGCCAGCAGCCCTCTGGGGACAGGGGTCCTAGCTAACTATGGCTACACCTTC
-	-	TRBV4-3	TRBJ2-7	CASSQDLQVQQYF	TGCGCCAGCAGCCAAGATTTGCAGGTTCAGCAGTACTTC
-	-	TRBV7-6	TRBJ1-3	CASSPEGRGNTIYF	TGTGCCAGCAGCCCAGAGGGCAGGGGAAACACCATATATTTT
TRBD1	few	TRBV19	TRBJ2-7	CASKDRDRGFYEQYF	TGTGCCAGTAAAGACCGGGACAGGGGCTTCTACGAGCAGTACTTC
-	-	TRBV5-1	TRBJ1-1	CASSFGGGGTEAFF	TGCGCCAGCAGTTTTGGTGGGGGCGGCACTGAAGCTTTCTTT
-	-	TRBV28	TRBJ2-3	CASSRGSPSTDTQYF	TGTGCCAGCAGTAGGGGAAGCCCTAGCACAGATACGCAGTATTTT
-	few	TRBV19	TRBJ1-1	CASSINSNTEAFF	TGTGCCAGTAGTATAAACTCGAACACTGAAGCTTTCTTT
-	-	TRBV2	TRBJ2-7	CASSVAGTYEQYF	TGTGCCAGCAGTGTTGCAGGAACCTACGAGCAGTACTTC
-	-	TRBV5-6	TRBJ2-3	CASSPAGSRTDTQYF	TGTGCCAGCAGCCCGGCGGGCTCTAGGACAGATACGCAGTATTTT
-	many	TRBV5-1	TRBJ1-1	CASSETHTEAFF	TGCGCCAGCAGCGAGACTCACACTGAAGCTTTCTTT
-	once	TRBV6-1	TRBJ1-6	CASRVGSMDNSPLHF	TGTGCCAGCAGAGTGGGGAGTATGGATAATTCACCCCTCCACTTT
-	-	TRBV11-2	TRBJ1-1	CASSLMGRLNTEAFF	TGTGCCAGCAGCTTAATGGGCAGATTGAACACTGAAGCTTTCTTT
-	-	TRBV7-9	TRBJ1-1	CASSFGRDTEAFF	TGTGCCAGCAGCTTCGGCAGGGACACTGAAGCTTTCTTT
-	-	TRBV6-6	TRBJ1-2	CASSLITGFGYTF	TGTGCCAGCAGTCTTATCACCGGGTTTGGCTACACCTTC
TRBD1	-	TRBV6-5	TRBJ2-7	CASSDRDSYEQYF	TGTGCCAGCAGTGACCGGGACAGCTACGAGCAGTACTTC
-	-	TRBV7-2	TRBJ1-2	CASSLGDRWGYTF	TGTGCCAGCAGCTTGGGCGATCGGTGGGGCTACACCTTC
TRBD1	-	TRBV5-1	TRBJ2-5	CASSRTGAETQYF	TGCGCCAGCAGCAGGACAGGGGCCGAGACCCAGTACTTC
TRBD1	once	TRBV18	TRBJ2-1	CASSSLGTGVYNEQFF	TGTGCCAGCTCATCACTCGGGACAGGGGTGTACAATGAGCAGTTCTTC
-	few	TRBV15	TRBJ1-4	CATSGPRGTSEKLFF	TGTGCCACCAGCGGTCCGCGGGGTACAAGCGAAAAACTGTTTTTT
TRBD1	-	TRBV7-3	TRBJ1-2	CASSLKGGQGALSYTF	TGTGCCAGCAGCTTAAAGGGCGGTCAGGGGGCGCTTAGCTACACCTTC
TRBD2	-	TRBV11-2	TRBJ2-5	CASSLGRGYQETQYF	TGTGCCAGCAGCTTGGGGCGGGGGTACCAAGAGACCCAGTACTTC
-	few	TRBV28	TRBJ1-5	CAVGGLNQPQHF	TGTGCCGTGGGGGGATTGAATCAGCCCCAGCATTTT
-	-	TRBV18	TRBJ1-3	CASSPRGQPGNTIYF	TGTGCCAGCTCACCAAGAGGACAACCTGGAAACACCATATATTTT
TRBD2	-	TRBV27	TRBJ2-1	CASSLRGGYGITADSEQFF	TGTGCCAGCAGTTTAAGGGGAGGGTACGGAATTACGGCTGATAGTGAGCAGTTCTTC
-	-	TRBV5-4	TRBJ1-1	CASSLARANTEAFF	TGTGCCAGCAGCTTGGCCAGGGCGAACACTGAAGCTTTCTTT
TRBD2	once	TRBV5-4	TRBJ2-3	CASSLAGVGGDTQYF	TGTGCCAGCAGCTTAGCGGGGGTGGGGGGAGATACGCAGTATTTT
-	once	TRBV2	TRBJ2-3	CASRNLRGSTDTQYF	TGTGCCAGCCGCAATCTAAGGGGATCCACAGATACGCAGTATTTT
TRBD1	-	TRBV2	TRBJ2-1	CASSPGTGYNEQFF	TGTGCCAGCAGCCCCGGGACAGGGTACAATGAGCAGTTCTTC
-	-	TRBV6-5	TRBJ1-1	CASSSNRMITNTEAFF	TGTGCCAGCAGTTCCAACAGAATGATTACCAACACTGAAGCTTTCTTT
TRBD1	-	TRBV6-5	TRBJ1-3	CASSYGRTGSGNTIYF	TGTGCCAGCAGTTACGGGAGGACAGGCTCTGGAAACACCATATATTTT
-	-	TRBV5-1	TRBJ1-1	CASSSRQAVNTEAFF	TGCGCCAGCAGCTCCCGACAGGCCGTGAACACTGAAGCTTTCTTT
TRBD2	-	TRBV5-6	TRBJ2-3	CASSLGGGGLDTQYF	TGTGCCAGCAGCTTGGGTGGCGGGGGGCTCGATACGCAGTATTTT
TRBD2	-	TRBV9	TRBJ2-3	CASSVRDSGGPRGGTDTQYF	TGTGCCAGCAGCGTTAGGGATAGCGGGGGGCCCCGAGGGGGCACAGATACGCAGTATTTT
-	-	TRBV28	TRBJ1-6	CASSEPQGNNSPLHF	TGTGCCAGCAGTGAACCGCAGGGAAACAATTCACCCCTCCACTTT
-	few	TRBV6-5	TRBJ1-2	CASRGGYGYTF	TGTGCCAGCAGGGGGGGCTATGGCTACACCTTC
-	-	TRBV29-1	TRBJ1-6	CSVAAAGENSPLHF	TGCAGCGTTGCCGCTGCGGGGGAAAATTCACCCCTCCACTTT
TRBD2	-	TRBV7-9	TRBJ2-2	CASSFVAGGTGELFF	TGTGCCAGCAGCTTCGTAGCGGGGGGCACCGGGGAGCTGTTTTTT
-	-	TRBV6-5	TRBJ2-1	CASSYETAGNEQFF	TGTGCCAGCAGTTACGAGACAGCAGGCAATGAGCAGTTCTTC
TRBD1	-	TRBV11-2	TRBJ2-5	CASSLVQRGRETQYF	TGTGCCAGCAGCTTAGTGCAGAGGGGGCGAGAGACCCAGTACTTC